Below, 27 T cell receptor beta chains from the same sample are listed, as sequenced in a study of blood T cells in healthy people across ages. PCR was performed a second time for roughly 6 to 12 cycles using a sample-barcoded 5' primer and a J-beta primer mix. TCRdb re-analysed the 5' RACE reads in MiXCR, keeping a single row per CDR3 protein. The sample has roughly 1.6 million distinct CDR3 sequences; roughly 30% are singletons. Sequences were obtained from blood. The source of these receptors is a woman aged 30 to 39 in good health.

This chain connects TRBV20-1 to TRBJ1-2; 7 bases align to TRBD1. The CDR3 consists of 15 residues. The junction had 9 bases not matched to a gene; V was cut back by 0 bases and J by 5 bases. Germline CDR1 DFQATT, CDR2 SNEGSKA (reference sequence). In nucleotides, the CDR3 is TGCAGTGCTAGAGACAGGACAGGCGTCAGATATGGCTACACCTTC. Protein product: CSARDRTGVRYGYTF.

V usage is TRBV7-9 and J usage is TRBJ2-7; 11 bases align to TRBD1. CDR1 SEHNR and CDR2 FQNEAQ come from the germline V gene (reference sequence). V shed 5 bases and J 3 bases; nucleotides not matched to a gene: 15. The CDR3 sequence is 18 residues long. The DNA of the CDR3 is TGTGCCAGCAGCCCTCCCCTAGGGACAGGGGGTCAGGACTACGAGCAGTACTTC. Translating it yields CASSPPLGTGGQDYEQYF. Full variable domain (remainder filled in from reference TRBV7-9 and TRBJ2-7): DTGVSQNPRHKITKRGQNVTFRCDPISEHNRLYWYRQTLGQGPEFLTYFQNEAQLEKSRLLSDRFSAERPKGSFSTLEIQRTEQGDSAMYLCASSPPLGTGGQDYEQYFGPGTRLTVT.

This clonotype was seen a few times. The genes are TRBV5-1 and TRBJ2-5; D is perhaps TRBD1 (6 bases). Germline V gene data show CDR1 as SGHRS and CDR2 as YFSETQ. Trimming removed 7 bases at V and 2 bases at J, with 21 bases between. This CDR3 spans 16 amino acids. The CDR3 nucleotides are TGCGCCAGCCGACGCCCCCGGACAGCGCTACAAGAGACCCAGTACTTC. Its translation: CASRRPRTALQETQYF.

This clonotype showed up just a few times. The chain is built from TRBV6-1 and TRBJ2-7; no firm D call. V was shortened by 2 bases and J by 2 bases, with 13 bases between the two germline ends. The CDR3 runs 15 residues. Germline values: CDR1 MNHNS, CDR2 SASEGT. CDR3 amino acids: CASSESVATTYEQYF. The CDR3 DNA reads as TGTGCCAGCAGTGAATCGGTGGCTACGACCTACGAGCAGTACTTC.

The V call is TRBV12-3 or TRBV12-4, the J call TRBJ1-1; maybe TRBD1 (5 bases). The length of the CDR3 is 14 residues. V shed 6 bases and J shed 1 base, with 12 bases lying between them. Here the CDR3 DNA reads TGTGCCAGCAGCCATGAGACAGAGAACACTGAAGCTTTCTTT. Its translation: CASSHETENTEAFF.

This clonotype was detected only a few times. This rearrangement joins TRBV7-3 to TRBJ1-2; a weak D match, TRBD1 (6 bases). V lost 5 bases and J 2 bases, leaving 9 bases between the germline ends. CDR3 size: 13 residues. Germline V gene sequence: CDR1 SGHTA, CDR2 FQGTGA. CDR3 sequence reads: CASSMDRNYGYTF. In DNA, the CDR3 is TGTGCCAGCAGCATGGACAGAAACTATGGCTACACCTTC.

The chain uses TRBV2 and TRBJ2-7; D gene ambiguous. The germline V gene encodes CDR1 SNHLY and CDR2 FYNNEI. Trimming removed 4 bases at V and 7 bases at J, with 8 bases between. This CDR3 has 11 amino acids. CDR3 in DNA: TGTGCCAGCAGTGCCCATCGGGAGCAGTACTTC. As protein: CASSAHREQYF.

Remarks on this clonotype: Being one base from a much bigger clone, this may be a read error. The J gene is TRBJ2-1, the V gene TRBV29-1, with D tentatively TRBD2 (5 bases). CDR1 and CDR2 (germline): SQVTM, ANQGSEA. The CDR3 runs to 14 residues. The V end lost 8 bases, the J end lost 3 bases, and 17 bases lay between the germline ends. CDR3 in amino acids: CSLWTGSYYNEQFF. The CDR3 DNA reads as TGCAGCCTTTGGACGGGGAGCTACTACAATGAGCAGTTCTTC.

In its sample, this clonotype was seen a few times. The chain joins TRBV5-6 to TRBJ2-1; 11 nucleotides agree with TRBD2. Germline values: CDR1 SGHDT, CDR2 YYEEEE. V lost 5 bases and J lost 2; bases outside the gene matches: 6. The length of the CDR3 is 16 residues. The CDR3 loop reads CASREGLAETYNEQFF. CDR3 DNA sequence: TGTGCCAGCAGGGAGGGACTAGCGGAAACCTACAATGAGCAGTTCTTC.

CDR3 region: CASSLAGWYTGELFF. The CDR3 DNA reads TGTGCCAGCAGTTTAGCGGGCTGGTACACCGGGGAGCTGTTTTTT. The gene calls are TRBV12-3 or TRBV12-4 and TRBJ2-2; D uncertain. Trimming left V 0 bases short and J 3 bases short, with 8 bases between. The CDR3 totals 15 residues.

The chain joins TRBV5-5 to TRBJ2-5; D unresolved. Germline CDR1 SGHKS, CDR2 YYEKEE (reference sequence). This CDR3 is 15 amino acids long. Trimming cost V 4 bases and J 6 bases, with 19 bases left between them. CDR3 amino acids: CASSPYSALVKTQYF. The CDR3 nucleotides read TGTGCCAGCAGCCCCTACAGTGCTCTGGTGAAGACCCAGTACTTC. The full variable domain, rest sourced from reference TRBV5-5 and TRBJ2-5, is DAGVTQSPTHLIKTRGQQVTLRCSPISGHKSVSWYQQVLGQGPQFIFQYYEKEERGRGNFPDRFSARQFPNYSSELNVNALLLGDSALYLCASSPYSALVKTQYFGPGTRLLVL.

The CDR3 DNA reads TGTGCCAGCAGCTTACGCAGGGGAGACTGGGAGACCCAGTACTTC. This sequence encodes CASSLRRGDWETQYF. The gene calls are TRBV7-9 and TRBJ2-5; D is possibly TRBD1 (6 bases). V lost 2 bases and J 5 bases, leaving 15 bases between the germline ends. CDR3 length: 15 amino acids. The V gene's germline CDR1 is SEHNR and CDR2 FQNEAQ (reference sequence).

This clonotype was counted a few times. The chain joins TRBV7-2 to TRBJ2-3, with D perhaps matching TRBD1 or TRBD2 (5 bases each). V lost 3 bases and J 6 bases, leaving 13 bases between the germline ends. The CDR3 spans 14 residues. Germline V gene sequence: CDR1 SGHTA, CDR2 FQGNSA. Written as DNA, the CDR3 is TGTGCCAGCAGCTTCGGGCGAGGGGATGATACGCAGTATTTT. As protein: CASSFGRGDDTQYF.

This clonotype was counted a single time. Possible read error: a much larger clone is one base away. CDR3 DNA sequence: TGCAGTGCTATCTCCTTGGGACTAGCGACCGACAATGAGCAGTACTTC. Protein: CSAISLGLATDNEQYF. The chain joins TRBV20-1 to TRBJ2-7, with 10 bases fitting TRBD2. This CDR3 contains 16 residues. J lost 7 bases, V lost 4 bases, and 16 bases had no gene match. Looked up from germline, CDR1 is DFQATT and CDR2 is SNEGSKA (reference sequence).

V usage is TRBV6-4 and J usage is TRBJ2-5, with D possibly being TRBD1 or TRBD2 (6 bases each). The tail of the sequence fits TRBJ2-7 better, so the J call may be wrong. From germline, CDR1 is MRHNA and CDR2 SNTAGT. CDR3 length: 16 residues. CDR3 sequence reads: CASSDQASGGGNEQYF. In nucleotides, the CDR3 is TGTGCCAGCAGTGACCAAGCGTCCGGAGGGGGGAACGAGCAGTACTTC.

The V call is TRBV12-3 or TRBV12-4, the J call TRBJ2-5; 7 bases are shared with TRBD1. The length of the CDR3 is 15 residues. Unmatched junction bases numbered 9, after V lost 4 bases and J lost 4 bases. The CDR3 DNA sequence: TGTGCCAGCAGTTCACAGACAGGGACCCCAGAGACCCAGTACTTC. This translates into CASSSQTGTPETQYF.

The genes are TRBV28 and TRBJ1-5, with D maybe TRBD1 (6 bases). V was trimmed by 7 bases and J by 2 bases, leaving 15 bases between them. The germline CDR1 and CDR2 sequences are MDHEN and SYDVKM. This CDR3 is built from 15 residues. The chain's CDR3 is CASTKGRGGNQPQHF. In nucleotides, the CDR3 is TGTGCCAGCACTAAGGGCAGGGGAGGCAATCAGCCCCAGCATTTT.

This clonotype was counted a few times. The chain is built from TRBV6-2 or TRBV6-3 and TRBJ2-3; TRBD2 agrees at 7 bases. V was clipped by 0 bases and J by 6 bases; unmatched bases: 15. Germline lookup yields CDR1 MNHEY and CDR2 SVGEGT. The CDR3 contains 18 residues. CDR3 sequence (DNA): TGTGCCAGCAGTTACTCGTCGGCTAGCGGCCTGAAAAGGGATACGCAGTATTTT. Translated, it gives CASSYSSASGLKRDTQYF.

This clonotype was seen a handful of times. The gene calls are TRBV28 and TRBJ2-7; the match to TRBD1 covers 7 bases. Germline CDR1 MDHEN, CDR2 SYDVKM. The CDR3 totals 14 residues. V was pared by 8 bases and J by 3 bases, with 10 bases of the junction left unmatched. The CDR3 bases are TGTGCCAGCGTGGGTTACAGGGGAGACTACGAGCAGTACTTC. Translating it yields CASVGYRGDYEQYF.

This clonotype was seen only a few times. V gene TRBV20-1 combines with J gene TRBJ1-3; no firm D call. Trimming took off 1 base at V and 6 bases at J, with 13 bases between the two ends. CDR1 DFQATT and CDR2 SNEGSKA come from the germline V gene (reference sequence). This CDR3 region has 14 residues. The CDR3 loop reads CSARVRRAVNTIYF. The CDR3 nucleotides read TGCAGTGCTAGAGTTAGGAGGGCTGTAAACACCATATATTTT.

The table lists this clonotype with a few counts. The gene calls are TRBV24-1 and TRBJ2-1; 14 bases are a match to TRBD2. Germline CDR1 is KGHDR and CDR2 is SFDVKD. V trimming: 9 bases; J trimming: 9 bases; junction bases outside the gene matches: 3. CDR3 length: 13 residues. This CDR3 is CATGTSGGGEQFF. The CDR3 DNA is TGTGCCACCGGGACTAGCGGGGGAGGTGAGCAGTTCTTC.

CDR3 coding DNA: TGTGCCAGCAGCTTAGATGAGCGGGAGGTCGGTAATGAGCAGTTCTTC. The encoded protein is CASSLDEREVGNEQFF. This chain connects TRBV7-8 to TRBJ2-7, with 9 positions matching TRBD2. With the DNA end fitting TRBJ2-1 better, the J assignment may be wrong. The germline CDR1 and CDR2 sequences are SGHVS and FQNEAQ. The CDR3 is 16 residues long.

The genes are TRBV5-1 and TRBJ2-7; 7 bases match TRBD2. This CDR3 is 16 amino acids long. Trimming at V came to 0 bases and at J to 0 bases, leaving 6 bases not matched to a gene. From germline, CDR1 is SGHRS and CDR2 YFSETQ. DNA of the CDR3: TGCGCCAGCAGCTTGGGGGGCGGGAGTCCCTCCTACGAGCAGTACTTC. As protein: CASSLGGGSPSYEQYF.

This clonotype occurred once. The rearrangement uses TRBV28 and TRBJ2-7; D is perhaps TRBD1 or TRBD2 (5 bases each). Trimming left V 6 bases short and J 7 bases short, with 16 bases between. From germline, CDR1 is MDHEN and CDR2 SYDVKM. The CDR3 is 13 residues long. The CDR3 loop reads CASRDVGVHEQYF. CDR3 bases: TGTGCCAGCAGGGACGTGGGGGTCCATGAGCAGTACTTC. Filled out from reference TRBV28 and TRBJ2-7, the complete variable domain reads DVKVTQSSRYLVKRTGEKVFLECVQDMDHENMFWYRQDPGLGLRLIYFSYDVKMKEKGDIPEGYSVSREKKERFSLILESASTNQTSMYLCASRDVGVHEQYFGPGTRLTVT.

A word on this clonotype: An end of the junction differs from the germline gene, which may be a read error. This sequence joins TRBV15 and TRBJ2-3; D gene ambiguous. The length of the CDR3 is 13 residues. CDR1 and CDR2 (germline): LNHNV, YYDKDF (reference sequence). The CDR3 DNA follows: TGTGTCACCAGCAGACCCCACACAGATACGCAGTATTTT. This sequence encodes CVTSRPHTDTQYF.

CDR3 sequence reads: CASSQDAGTGWYEQYF. CDR3 DNA: TGCGCCAGCAGCCAAGACGCCGGGACAGGGTGGTACGAGCAGTACTTC. The chain combines TRBV4-1 with TRBJ2-7; TRBD1 matches at 9 bases. The CDR3 spans 16 residues. From germline, CDR1 is MGHRA and CDR2 YSYEKL. Trimming cost V 0 bases and J 4 bases; bases outside gene matches: 7.

The chain recombines TRBV21-1 with TRBJ2-3; the table assigns TRBD1, which was not confirmed against the DNA. TRBV21-1 has pseudogene status. The CDR3 is 17 residues long. The CDR3 protein is CASSKAEDTEHTDTQYF. CDR3 coding DNA: TGTGCCAGCAGCAAAGCTGAGGACACAGAGCACACAGATACGCAGTATTTT.